This T cell receptor beta chain was recorded in a study of blood T cell repertoires in COVID-19. Looking at the study overall: Samples came from the United States, Italy and Spain, spanning acute and convalescent COVID-19. PBMCs, B-cell-depleted T cells, or T cells were the source of the cDNA or gDNA that made up the material.

Source study methods: Cell counts per sample came from amplifying reference gene primers. The assay was immunoSEQ multiplex PCR, and TCRdb's table has in-frame clones only and misses some. V and J calls plus clone size are reproduced from that table; the DNA served to infer D and trimming. The sample consists of around 310,000 clones, 85% to 90% of them appearing once. Trimming removed 4 bases from V and 4 bases from J; junction bases left unmatched: 9. CDR1 is MNHEY, CDR2 SVGEGT, per germline. This CDR3 comprises 15 residues. The TCR sequence derives from a woman in her 50s with active or convalescent COVID-19. What was sequenced was peripheral blood. The chain recombines TRBV6-2 or TRBV6-3 with TRBJ1-1; 7 bases are a match to TRBD1. This chain's CDR3 is CASSSQHRGGTEAFF. The DNA of the CDR3 is TGTGCCAGCAGTTCCCAACACAGGGGTGGCACTGAAGCTTTCTTT.